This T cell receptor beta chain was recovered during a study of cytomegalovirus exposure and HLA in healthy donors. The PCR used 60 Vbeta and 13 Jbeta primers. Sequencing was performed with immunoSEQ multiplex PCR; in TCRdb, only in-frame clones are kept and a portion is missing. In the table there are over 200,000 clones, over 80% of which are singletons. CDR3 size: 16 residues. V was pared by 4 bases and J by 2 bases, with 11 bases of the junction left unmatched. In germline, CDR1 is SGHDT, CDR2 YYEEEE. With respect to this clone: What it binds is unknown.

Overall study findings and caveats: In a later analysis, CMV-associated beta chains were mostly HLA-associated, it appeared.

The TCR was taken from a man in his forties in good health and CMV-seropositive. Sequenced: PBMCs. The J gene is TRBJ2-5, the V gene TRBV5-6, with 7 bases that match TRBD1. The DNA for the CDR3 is TGTGCCAGCAGCGTGGGGACAGAATTGTTTCAAGAGACCCAGTACTTC. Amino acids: CASSVGTELFQETQYF.